A single sample is the source of the 21 T cell receptor beta chains below, sequenced in a study of shared clonotypes between healthy human individuals. Sequencing was performed with immunoSEQ multiplex PCR; in TCRdb, only in-frame clones are kept and a portion is missing. The sample has 450,000 to 550,000 clones, less than 85% seen once. The sequenced material came from PBMCs. All receptors derive from a woman in her 40s in good health. Some clones in this sample may be carry-over from other donors' samples.

The rearrangement joins TRBV28 to TRBJ1-2, with unresolved D. V shed 7 bases and J shed 3 bases, with 9 bases lying between them. The germline CDR1 and CDR2 sequences are MDHEN and SYDVKM. CDR3 length: 12 residues. CDR3 in amino acids: CASNVGDYGYTF. The CDR3 nucleotides are TGTGCCAGCAATGTGGGTGACTATGGCTACACCTTC.

Comment on this clone: This CDR3 fails to terminate in the conserved phenylalanine or tryptophan, so it likely reflects a read error. Because the CDR3's place on the DNA is in doubt, the DNA is left out and the CDR3 is given as listed by TCRdb. This CDR3 reads CASSSTDAGTLK. The rearrangement joins TRBV28 to TRBJ1-1; the table's D call TRBD1 went unverified against the DNA. The V gene's germline CDR1 is MDHEN and CDR2 SYDVKM. The CDR3 extends over 12 residues, inclusive of both ends.

This clone turned up a few times. This chain links TRBV13 with TRBJ2-2; 10 bases align to TRBD1. V lost 5 bases, J lost 5 bases, and 8 bases stayed unmatched. The germline CDR1 and CDR2 sequences are PRHDT and FYEKMQ (reference sequence). This CDR3 comprises 16 residues. The CDR3 nucleotides read TGTGCCAGCAGCACACGACAGGGGGCGCGAACCGGGGAGCTGTTTTTT. Its translation is CASSTRQGARTGELFF.

The chain links TRBV2 to TRBJ2-2; D gene uncertain. CDR3 length equals 15 residues. Germline loops: CDR1 SNHLY, CDR2 FYNNEI. V shed 4 bases and J shed 6 bases, with 15 bases lying between them. The CDR3 spells CASSVRQVDSGELFF. CDR3 DNA: TGTGCCAGCAGTGTTAGGCAGGTTGATTCCGGGGAGCTGTTTTTT.

DNA of the CDR3: TGTGCCAGCAGTGTGCGGGGGGGAAATGAAAAACTGTTTTTT. Its protein is CASSVRGGNEKLFF. The chain joins TRBV2 to TRBJ1-4, with D possibly TRBD1 on 5 matching bases. The CDR3 has 14 residues. Per the germline V gene, CDR1 is SNHLY and CDR2 is FYNNEI. V was shortened by 4 bases and J by 5 bases, with 11 bases between the two germline ends.

This clone was observed a few times. The chain carries TRBV7-8 and TRBJ1-1, with 7 bases aligning to TRBD1. This CDR3 region has 18 residues. Germline loops: CDR1 SGHVS, CDR2 FQNEAQ. V was pared by 5 bases and J by 1 base, with 16 bases of the junction left unmatched. The CDR3, as DNA: TGTGCCAGCAGCCCACAGGGGTCGGGTTGGGGGGCGAACACTGAAGCTTTCTTT. Translating gives CASSPQGSGWGANTEAFF.

V gene TRBV5-1 combines with J gene TRBJ1-5, with 7 bases identical to TRBD1. CDR1 SGHRS and CDR2 YFSETQ come from the germline V gene. V shed 4 bases and J 6 bases; nucleotides not matched to a gene: 10. The CDR3 contains 15 residues. In nucleotides, the CDR3 is TGCGCCAGCAGCCCCCAGGGGGGGTCGGGTCAGCCCCAGCATTTT. This translates into CASSPQGGSGQPQHF.

The chain recombines TRBV4-1 with TRBJ2-1; 8 positions match TRBD2. Germline CDR1 is MGHRA and CDR2 is YSYEKL. The CDR3 runs to 15 residues. Trimming took 2 bases from V and 4 from J; bases not matched to a gene: 4. The CDR3 loop reads CASSQHSGVYNEQFF. DNA for the CDR3: TGCGCCAGCAGCCAACATAGCGGGGTTTACAATGAGCAGTTCTTC.

A single count supports this clone. The chain combines TRBV28 with TRBJ1-1; D is perhaps TRBD1 (6 bases). The CDR3 is made up of 15 amino acids. Per germline, CDR1 MDHEN and CDR2 SYDVKM. V was clipped by 6 bases and J by 0 bases, with 14 bases between them. The CDR3 DNA reads TGTGCCAGCAGCCCTCAGGGGTTAGTGAACACTGAAGCTTTCTTT. Residues: CASSPQGLVNTEAFF.

The chain is built from TRBV7-2 and TRBJ2-7; D call uncertain. V dropped 7 bases and J dropped 2 bases, with 18 bases sitting between them. This CDR3 spans 15 amino acids. Germline CDR1 and CDR2: SGHTA and FQGNSA. The CDR3 sequence: CASTLGPSPTYEQYF. The CDR3 coding sequence is TGTGCCAGCACCCTGGGTCCATCCCCTACCTACGAGCAGTACTTC.

The rearrangement links TRBV29-1 to TRBJ2-5; TRBD1 aligns across 10 bases. With V trimmed by 3 bases and J by 4 bases, 5 bases remained unmatched. CDR1 and CDR2 (germline): SQVTM, ANQGSEA. CDR3 length equals 14 residues. CDR3 region: CSVDLGQGGETQYF. In DNA form, the CDR3 reads TGCAGCGTTGATCTCGGACAGGGGGGAGAGACCCAGTACTTC.

The chain recombines TRBV28 with TRBJ2-7, with 7 bases matching TRBD2. Germline loops: CDR1 MDHEN, CDR2 SYDVKM. CDR3 size: 15 residues. Trimming cost V 4 bases and J 0 bases; bases outside gene matches: 6. This chain's CDR3 is CASSSGGGDSYEQYF. In DNA form, the CDR3 reads TGTGCCAGCAGTTCTGGTGGGGGGGACTCCTACGAGCAGTACTTC. Drawing the rest from reference TRBV28 and TRBJ2-7, the complete variable domain is DVKVTQSSRYLVKRTGEKVFLECVQDMDHENMFWYRQDPGLGLRLIYFSYDVKMKEKGDIPEGYSVSREKKERFSLILESASTNQTSMYLCASSSGGGDSYEQYFGPGTRLTVT.

This clone was observed at least ten times. The chain has TRBV28 and TRBJ1-2; D remains unclear. V was clipped by 3 bases and J by 8 bases, with 10 bases between them. CDR1 is MDHEN and CDR2 is SYDVKM in the germline V gene. The CDR3 consists of 12 residues. DNA of the CDR3: TGTGCCAGCAGTTTCTCCGGGCGAGGCTACACCTTC. Its translation is CASSFSGRGYTF.

This chain uses TRBV5-6 with TRBJ2-7; the D call may be TRBD1 or TRBD2 (5 bases each). Trimming stripped 0 bases from V and 5 bases from J, with 15 bases between. The CDR3 is 15 residues long. Germline assignment: CDR1 SGHDT and CDR2 YYEEEE. CDR3 nucleotides: TGTGCCAGCAGCTTGGTTGGGACCCAGTCCCACGAGCAGTACTTC. Translation gives CASSLVGTQSHEQYF. Looking up the rest from reference TRBV5-6 and TRBJ2-7 gives the full variable domain: DAGVTQSPTHLIKTRGQQVTLRCSPKSGHDTVSWYQQALGQGPQFIFQYYEEEERQRGNFPDRFSGHQFPNYSSELNVNALLLGDSALYLCASSLVGTQSHEQYFGPGTRLTVT.

This sequence joins TRBV19 and TRBJ2-3; D not certain. The CDR3 has 12 amino acids. Trimming stripped 3 bases from V and 11 bases from J, with 12 bases between. In germline, CDR1 is LNHDA, CDR2 SQIVND (reference sequence). The CDR3 DNA reads as TGTGCCAGTAGTATCGCGACGGAGCTGCAGTATTTT. This codes for CASSIATELQYF.

The chain recombines TRBV9 with TRBJ2-2, with D perhaps given as TRBD1 or TRBD2 (5 bases each). Trimming took 4 bases from V and 0 from J, leaving 16 bases between them. The CDR3 is 17 amino acids. Germline V lookup: CDR1 SGDLS, CDR2 YYNGEE. CDR3 amino acids: CASSPLGGSPNTGELFF. CDR3 coding DNA: TGTGCCAGCAGCCCACTTGGGGGATCCCCGAACACCGGGGAGCTGTTTTTT.

The chain joins TRBV6-6 to TRBJ1-3, with 9 nucleotides matching TRBD1. CDR1 is MNHNY, CDR2 SVGAGI, per germline (reference sequence). The CDR3 loop spans 14 amino acids. V gave up 6 bases and J gave up 5 bases; unmatched junction bases: 5. The CDR3 DNA reads TGTGCCAGCAGCCCAGGACAGGGGAGAAACACCATATATTTT. This translates into CASSPGQGRNTIYF.

The gene calls are TRBV19 and TRBJ1-3; D not certain. The CDR3 has 15 residues. V lost 5 bases and J lost 2, with 13 bases in between. Germline-derived CDR1 and CDR2 are LNHDA and SQIVND (reference sequence). The CDR3 region has the DNA TGTGCCAGTAGTCCCGATGAGTCCCCTGGAAACACCATATATTTT. This gives the protein CASSPDESPGNTIYF.

With regard to this clone: This may be a read error: a much more frequent sequence differs by one nucleotide. The CDR3 loop is CAWRDLAGERGTQYF. The CDR3 nucleotides are TGTGCCTGGAGGGACCTAGCGGGAGAAAGAGGTACGCAGTATTTT. This rearrangement joins TRBV30 to TRBJ2-3, with 10 bases lining up with TRBD2. V shed 3 bases, J shed 8 bases, and the junction held 11 bases outside the gene matches. CDR1 GTSNPN and CDR2 SVGIG come from the germline V gene (reference sequence). The CDR3 extends over 15 amino acids.

The rearrangement joins TRBV7-2 to TRBJ2-3, with D hard to call. The CDR3 has 12 amino acids. CDR1 is SGHTA and CDR2 is FQGNSA in the germline V gene. Deletions cut 7 bases from V and 4 bases from J, with 9 bases between. The CDR3: CASTTKPDTQYF. The CDR3, as DNA: TGTGCCAGCACCACAAAGCCAGATACGCAGTATTTT.

CDR3 amino acids: CAWGGRYEQYF. The CDR3, as DNA: TGTGCCTGGGGGGGCCGCTACGAGCAGTACTTC. The genes are TRBV30 and TRBJ2-5; D is possibly TRBD1 (6 bases). The DNA end is a closer match to TRBJ2-7, so the J assignment may be wrong. CDR1 and CDR2 from the germline V gene are GTSNPN and SVGIG (reference sequence). The CDR3 is made up of 11 amino acids.